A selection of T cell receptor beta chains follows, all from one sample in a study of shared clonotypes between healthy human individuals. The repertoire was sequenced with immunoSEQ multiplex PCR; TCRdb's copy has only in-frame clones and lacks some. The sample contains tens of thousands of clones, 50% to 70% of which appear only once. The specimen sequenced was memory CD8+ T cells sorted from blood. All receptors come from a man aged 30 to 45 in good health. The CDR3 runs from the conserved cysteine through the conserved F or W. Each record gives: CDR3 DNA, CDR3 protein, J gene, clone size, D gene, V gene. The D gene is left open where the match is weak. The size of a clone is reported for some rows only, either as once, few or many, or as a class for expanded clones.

cdr3_nt: TGCGCCAGCAGTTCAGGGGGCGCTGGGTACGAGCAGTACTTC; cdr3_aa: CASSSGGAGYEQYF; j_call: TRBJ2-7; clone_size: -; d_call: TRBD1; v_call: TRBV10-2
cdr3_nt: TGTGCCATCAGTGAGTCGAGGGCAGGGGACTCGAACGAGCAGTACTTC; cdr3_aa: CAISESRAGDSNEQYF; j_call: TRBJ2-7; clone_size: once; d_call: -; v_call: TRBV10-3
cdr3_nt: TGTGCCAGCAGCCGCCGAGACAGGGCCACTGAAGCTTTCTTT; cdr3_aa: CASSRRDRATEAFF; j_call: TRBJ1-1; clone_size: -; d_call: TRBD1; v_call: TRBV14
cdr3_nt: TGCAGCGCCAGGAGCGAATCCTACGAGCAGTACTTC; cdr3_aa: CSARSESYEQYF; j_call: TRBJ2-7; clone_size: -; d_call: -; v_call: TRBV29-1
cdr3_nt: TGTGCCATCAGCCGACAGGGGGCGCCCACCGGGGAGCTGTTTTTT; cdr3_aa: CAISRQGAPTGELFF; j_call: TRBJ2-2; clone_size: -; d_call: TRBD1; v_call: TRBV10-3
cdr3_nt: TGCGCCAGCAGCCAAGCCATCTTCAGTGGGGGACGGTCCTACGAGCAGTACTTC; cdr3_aa: CASSQAIFSGGRSYEQYF; j_call: TRBJ2-7; clone_size: -; d_call: -; v_call: TRBV4-1
cdr3_nt: TGTGCCAGCAGCCCCTGGGACCGGGAGACCCAGTACTTC; cdr3_aa: CASSPWDRETQYF; j_call: TRBJ2-5; clone_size: few; d_call: -; v_call: TRBV5-4
cdr3_nt: TGTGCCACCAGCAGAGAGGGCGGAACCTACGAGCAGTACTTC; cdr3_aa: CATSREGGTYEQYF; j_call: TRBJ2-7; clone_size: -; d_call: -; v_call: TRBV15
cdr3_nt: TGTGCCAGCAGTACAGTCTATGGCTACACCTTC; cdr3_aa: CASSTVYGYTF; j_call: TRBJ1-2; clone_size: -; d_call: -; v_call: TRBV6-1
cdr3_nt: TGTGCCAGCACGTGGGGGAGCATGAACACTGAAGCTTTCTTT; cdr3_aa: CASTWGSMNTEAFF; j_call: TRBJ1-1; clone_size: -; d_call: -; v_call: TRBV6-1
cdr3_nt: TGTGCCAGCAGCCGTGGACGCCCCTCAGGGAACACTGAAGCTTTCTTT; cdr3_aa: CASSRGRPSGNTEAFF; j_call: TRBJ1-1; clone_size: -; d_call: -; v_call: TRBV7-8
cdr3_nt: TGTGCCAGTTCGACTAGCGGGACCTCCTACGAGCAGTACTTC; cdr3_aa: CASSTSGTSYEQYF; j_call: TRBJ2-7; clone_size: -; d_call: TRBD2; v_call: TRBV9
cdr3_nt: TGTGCCAGCAGTGATCGACAGGGCCTTGAGGGCTACACCTTC; cdr3_aa: CASSDRQGLEGYTF; j_call: TRBJ1-2; clone_size: -; d_call: TRBD1; v_call: TRBV6-1
cdr3_nt: TGTGCCAGCAGCGGGACGGATAGCAATCAGCCCCAGCATTTT; cdr3_aa: CASSGTDSNQPQHF; j_call: TRBJ1-5; clone_size: -; d_call: -; v_call: TRBV25-1